Following are 5 T cell receptor beta chains from one sample sequenced in a study of a mutant IDH1 vaccine in newly diagnosed glioma. Sample time point: week 47, end of study. The vaccine gave 300 ug of a 20-mer mutant IDH1 peptide subcutaneously per dose. Their cognate antigens are unknown. TCRdb's table, derived via immunoSEQ multiplex PCR, lists solely in-frame clones and lacks some. The sample has 84,000 or so clones, 75% to 90% seen once; the top ten hold 5.2%. The sample in question was PBMCs, obtained from a glioma patient whose treatment included an IDH1 peptide vaccine. The origin of the receptors is a middle-aged man with glioma.

The V gene is TRBV6-5, the J gene TRBJ2-3; either TRBD1 or TRBD2 may supply D (5 bases each). In germline, CDR1 is MNHEY, CDR2 SVGAGI. This CDR3 contains 15 residues. Trimming took off 9 bases at V and 2 bases at J, with 18 bases between the two ends. This chain's CDR3 is CASYSPRGPTDTQYF. CDR3 DNA sequence: TGTGCCAGTTACAGTCCTCGGGGCCCCACAGATACGCAGTATTTT.

This clone was counted a single time. This sequence joins TRBV7-9 and TRBJ1-6; a weak D match, TRBD1 (5 bases). The germline gives CDR1 SEHNR, CDR2 FQNEAQ (reference sequence). The CDR3 is 15 amino acids. V lost 4 bases and J 11 bases, leaving 18 bases between the germline ends. CDR3 region: CASSYTALGAAPLHF. The CDR3 coding sequence is TGTGCCAGCAGCTATACCGCCCTCGGGGCGGCACCCCTCCACTTT.

Note on this clone: The junction departs from germline at one end; a sequencing error may be responsible. The chain is built from TRBV9 and TRBJ2-7, with D possibly matching TRBD1 (5 bases). The germline CDR1 and CDR2 sequences are SGDLS and YYNGEE. The CDR3 sequence is 13 residues long. Here the CDR3 reads CASSVVSGNEQYF. Here the CDR3 DNA reads TGTGCCAGCAGCGTAGTATCAGGGAACGAACAGTACTTC.

The genes are TRBV4-3 and TRBJ1-4; D is uncertain. Germline assignment: CDR1 LGHNA and CDR2 YSLEER. The CDR3 is 15 amino acids. The V gene lost 4 bases and the J gene lost 4 bases, with 13 bases spanning the gap. The CDR3 is CASSPSGSHNEKLFF. In DNA, the CDR3 is TGCGCCAGCAGCCCCTCCGGGAGCCATAATGAAAAACTGTTTTTT.

This clone appeared once. The chain combines TRBV7-2 with TRBJ2-7, with TRBD2 matching over 12 bases. Germline-derived CDR1 and CDR2 are SGHTA and FQGNSA. The CDR3 contains 18 residues. The ends lost 2 bases at V and 2 bases at J; junction bases unmatched: 10. The CDR3 loop reads CASSLWSSGGAYAYEQYF. The CDR3 DNA is TGTGCCAGCAGCTTATGGTCTAGCGGGGGGGCTTACGCCTACGAGCAGTACTTC.